Listed here are 29 T cell receptor beta chains from one sample, sequenced in a study of cytomegalovirus exposure and HLA in healthy donors. PCR involved 60 Vbeta and 13 Jbeta primers. The protocol was immunoSEQ multiplex PCR, while the TCRdb copy is restricted to in-frame clones and leaves out a portion. This table has some 150,000 clones, about three quarters appearing once. Sequencing was performed on PBMCs. These receptors were taken from a female donor in good health and CMV-seronegative.

The V and J genes are TRBV15 and TRBJ2-5; 10 bases agree with TRBD1. The closer fit of TRBJ2-7 to the DNA end suggests the J call may be wrong. The CDR3 sequence is 16 residues long. Germline V lookup: CDR1 LNHNV, CDR2 YYDKDF (reference sequence). The CDR3 DNA sequence: TGTGCCACCAGCAGAGTACCCGGGACAGGGGCCTACGAGCAGTACTTC. It codes for CATSRVPGTGAYEQYF.

The V and J genes are TRBV5-1 and TRBJ1-4; 7 nucleotides align to TRBD1. The CDR3 covers 15 residues. The J segment lost 3 bases and the V segment lost 4 bases, leaving 6 bases of the junction unmatched. Germline CDR1 SGHRS, CDR2 YFSETQ. CDR3 DNA: TGCGCCAGCAGCCTACAACAGGGGCCTAATGAAAAACTGTTTTTT. Its protein is CASSLQQGPNEKLFF.

The rearrangement uses TRBV4-1 and TRBJ2-4, with 9 positions matching TRBD1. V was clipped by 0 bases and J by 1 base; unmatched bases: 4. The germline CDR1 and CDR2 sequences are MGHRA and YSYEKL. This CDR3 region has 17 residues. CDR3 loop: CASSQEEDRGAKNIQYF. In nucleotides, the CDR3 is TGCGCCAGCAGCCAAGAGGAGGACAGGGGCGCCAAAAACATTCAGTACTTC.

This clone was seen only a few times. The chain uses TRBV5-4 and TRBJ2-3, with D possibly matching TRBD1 (5 bases). V gave up 4 bases and J gave up 4 bases, with 10 bases separating them. This CDR3 has 13 residues. The germline V gene has CDR1 SGHNT and CDR2 YYREEE (reference sequence). CDR3 bases: TGTGCCAGCAGCCCCGACAGAGCAGATACGCAGTATTTT. Its protein is CASSPDRADTQYF. Full variable domain (outside the CDR3, taken from reference TRBV5-4 and TRBJ2-3): ETGVTQSPTHLIKTRGQQVTLRCSSQSGHNTVSWYQQALGQGPQFIFQYYREEENGRGNFPPRFSGLQFPNYSSELNVNALELDDSALYLCASSPDRADTQYFGPGTRLTVL.

The chain combines TRBV5-6 with TRBJ2-3; D may be TRBD1 (6 bases). V lost 2 bases to trimming and J lost 6 bases, with 10 bases between them. Looked up from germline, CDR1 is SGHDT and CDR2 is YYEEEE. CDR3 length equals 13 residues. Here the CDR3 DNA reads TGTGCCAGCAGCTTACAGGGTCCCGATACGCAGTATTTT. Protein product: CASSLQGPDTQYF.

This clone was seen a handful of times. In DNA form, the CDR3 reads TGCGCCAGCAGCTTGCGGCAGGACTGTAAAGCTTTCTTT. Translation gives CASSLRQDCKAFF. This chain uses TRBV5-1 with TRBJ1-1, with unresolved D. CDR3 length: 13 residues. Trimming stripped 1 base from V and 9 bases from J, with 13 bases between. Germline V CDR1 and CDR2: SGHRS, YFSETQ.

This chain joins TRBV28 and TRBJ2-3; a weak D match, TRBD2 (6 bases). The germline CDR1 and CDR2 sequences are MDHEN and SYDVKM. V was clipped by 8 bases and J by 0 bases, with 15 bases between them. The CDR3 runs to 15 residues. CDR3 sequence (DNA): TGTGCCAGCGCCCTGCTCGGGACTAGCACAGATACGCAGTATTTT. It specifies CASALLGTSTDTQYF.

V is TRBV6-5 and J is TRBJ1-2, with D maybe TRBD1 (5 bases). Trimming cost V 6 bases and J 6 bases, with 17 bases left between them. The CDR3 consists of 14 residues. Germline V gives CDR1 MNHEY, CDR2 SVGAGI. For the CDR3, the DNA is TGTGCCAGCAGCGGGGGGACCACACCCAATGGCTACACCTTC. This codes for CASSGGTTPNGYTF.

The chain recombines TRBV7-8 with TRBJ1-2; 8 bases are a match to TRBD1. V trimming: 4 bases; J trimming: 3 bases; junction bases outside the gene matches: 7. Germline V lookup: CDR1 SGHVS, CDR2 FQNEAQ. The CDR3 consists of 15 residues. CDR3 amino acids: CASSSDRGRDYGYTF. The CDR3 nucleotides read TGTGCCAGCAGCTCCGACAGGGGCCGGGACTATGGCTACACCTTC.

The chain carries TRBV10-3 and TRBJ2-2, with 7 bases identical to TRBD2. In germline, CDR1 is ENHRY, CDR2 SYGVKD. V gave up 5 bases and J gave up 2 bases; unmatched junction bases: 5. CDR3 size: 15 residues. As DNA, the CDR3 is TGTGCCATCAGTCGGGAGGCTACCAACACCGGGGAGCTGTTTTTT. It encodes CAISREATNTGELFF.

The chain links TRBV11-2 to TRBJ2-2; D is unclear. Between the trimmed V and J ends, which lost 7 bases and 4 bases, there was a span of 10 bases. The CDR3 length is 13 residues. The germline V gene has CDR1 SGHAT and CDR2 FQNNGV. CDR3 coding DNA: TGTGCCAGCAACTATATATCCACCGGGGAGCTGTTTTTT. This codes for CASNYISTGELFF. Combining the CDR3 with reference TRBV11-2 and TRBJ2-2 gives the whole variable domain EAGVAQSPRYKIIEKRQSVAFWCNPISGHATLYWYQQILGQGPKLLIQFQNNGVVDDSQLPKDRFSAERLKGVDSTLKIQPAKLEDSAVYLCASNYISTGELFFGEGSRLTVL.

This sequence joins TRBV5-1 and TRBJ1-1, with 10 bases identical to TRBD1. CDR1 and CDR2 (germline): SGHRS, YFSETQ. V dropped 0 bases and J dropped 4; count of bases not matched to a gene: 12. This CDR3 spans 18 amino acids. CDR3: CASSLVLTGGVAVTEAFF. The CDR3 DNA follows: TGCGCCAGCAGCTTGGTATTGACAGGGGGCGTGGCGGTCACTGAAGCTTTCTTT.

The chain uses TRBV11-2 and TRBJ2-7; 8 bases fit TRBD2. Germline assignment: CDR1 SGHAT and CDR2 FQNNGV. V lost 0 bases and J lost 3; bases outside the gene matches: 4. CDR3 length: 15 amino acids. The CDR3 DNA follows: TGTGCCAGCAGCTTAGACCAGCGGGAGATCTACGAGCAGTACTTC. The encoded protein is CASSLDQREIYEQYF.

The chain is built from TRBV6-5 and TRBJ2-3; possible D gene TRBD2, 6 bases. Germline V gene sequence: CDR1 MNHEY, CDR2 SVGAGI. CDR3 length equals 12 residues. The germline V and J ends were trimmed by 8 bases and 1 base, with 7 bases remaining between them. CDR3 coding DNA: TGTGCCAGCTCTAGCGGCACAGATACGCAGTATTTT. Translated, it gives CASSSGTDTQYF.

This clone was detected only once. The chain combines TRBV2 with TRBJ1-2, with D possibly being TRBD1 (5 bases). The V gene's germline CDR1 is SNHLY and CDR2 FYNNEI. This CDR3 is 13 amino acids long. Trimming took 8 bases from V and 8 from J, leaving 18 bases between them. The CDR3 DNA sequence: TGTGCCAGCTCCTTACAGGTTTTGGGAGGCTACACCTTC. As protein: CASSLQVLGGYTF.

The rearrangement links TRBV27 to TRBJ1-5; TRBD1 matches 7 bases. V gave up 1 base and J gave up 4 bases; unmatched junction bases: 10. The CDR3 runs 17 residues. Per the germline V gene, CDR1 is MNHEY and CDR2 is SMNVEV (reference sequence). CDR3 amino acids: CASSLFGQVGRNQPQHF. The CDR3, as DNA: TGTGCCAGCAGTTTATTTGGACAGGTGGGGAGAAATCAGCCCCAGCATTTT.

This clone was counted between two and nine times. The V call is TRBV25-1, the J call TRBJ1-4; D unresolved. Trimming stripped 6 bases from V and 3 bases from J, with 14 bases between. The germline V gene encodes CDR1 MGHDK and CDR2 SYGVNS. This CDR3 is built from 15 residues. DNA for the CDR3: TGTGCCAGCAGGCCTACGGGGTTATCTAATGAAAAACTGTTTTTT. It codes for CASRPTGLSNEKLFF.

The chain employs TRBV6-5 and TRBJ1-2; D not certain. V lost 2 bases and J 4 bases, leaving 11 bases between the germline ends. The CDR3 contains 14 residues. CDR1 is MNHEY and CDR2 is SVGAGI in the germline V gene. The CDR3 DNA reads as TGTGCCAGCAGTTACGCACGGGGTCCCTATGGCTACACCTTC. Translated, it gives CASSYARGPYGYTF.

This chain's CDR3 is CASSYSPSGSYEQYF. In nucleotides, the CDR3 is TGTGCCAGCAGTTACTCTCCTAGCGGGAGCTACGAGCAGTACTTC. The chain carries TRBV6-6 and TRBJ2-7, with TRBD2 identical over 10 bases. CDR1 is MNHNY, CDR2 SVGAGI, per germline (reference sequence). Germline trimming cut 0 bases from V and 3 bases from J; bases unmatched to any gene: 2. The CDR3 length is 15 residues.

The V and J genes are TRBV30 and TRBJ1-4; the D gene is possibly TRBD1 (6 bases). Per germline, CDR1 GTSNPN and CDR2 SVGIG (reference sequence). The V gene lost 5 bases and the J gene lost 5 bases, with 15 bases spanning the gap. The CDR3 spans 14 residues. The CDR3 sequence: CAWEPDSLNEKLFF. CDR3 DNA: TGTGCCTGGGAGCCGGACAGCTTGAATGAAAAACTGTTTTTT.

This clone was seen a handful of times. This chain links TRBV10-1 with TRBJ2-7; the D is unclear. V was shortened by 4 bases and J by 2 bases, with 12 bases between the two germline ends. The CDR3 loop spans 14 amino acids. Germline CDR1 is WNHNN and CDR2 is SYGVQD (reference sequence). In nucleotides, the CDR3 is TGCGCCAGCAGTGTAGAGATTGGTACCTACGAGCAGTACTTC. Translated, it gives CASSVEIGTYEQYF.

This chain joins TRBV14 and TRBJ1-3; possible D gene TRBD1, 6 bases. V was cut by 4 bases and J by 4 bases, with 14 bases left in between. Germline CDR1 reads SGHDN; CDR2 reads FVKESK. The CDR3 sequence is 15 residues long. The CDR3 sequence is CASSLQQGPGNTIYF. CDR3 DNA sequence: TGTGCCAGCAGCCTCCAACAGGGACCCGGAAACACCATATATTTT.

The V and J genes are TRBV10-3 and TRBJ2-1, with TRBD2 identical over 7 bases. CDR3 length equals 15 residues. The V gene end was trimmed by 0 bases and the J gene end by 9 bases; junction bases not matched to a gene: 8. CDR1 is ENHRY and CDR2 is SYGVKD in the germline V gene. CDR3 region: CAISESHISGGEQFF. As DNA, the CDR3 is TGTGCCATCAGTGAGTCGCATATATCGGGGGGTGAGCAGTTCTTC.

This chain joins TRBV28 and TRBJ1-2; D may be TRBD1 (6 bases). Trimming left V 6 bases short and J 2 bases short, with 10 bases between. The CDR3 contains 13 residues. In germline, CDR1 is MDHEN, CDR2 SYDVKM. CDR3 DNA sequence: TGTGCCAGCAGACCTCAGGGGAACTATGGCTACACCTTC. This codes for CASRPQGNYGYTF.

The chain has TRBV5-1 and TRBJ2-3; 13 bases line up with TRBD2. Germline assignment: CDR1 SGHRS and CDR2 YFSETQ. V was pared by 4 bases and J by 4 bases, with 6 bases of the junction left unmatched. This CDR3 has 16 amino acids. The CDR3 DNA sequence: TGCGCCAGCAGCACGGGACTAGCGGGACCCCCAGATACGCAGTATTTT. Its translation: CASSTGLAGPPDTQYF.

The rearrangement links TRBV28 to TRBJ2-1, with D hard to call. CDR3 length equals 12 residues. Trimming took 4 bases from V and 8 from J, leaving 9 bases between them. CDR1 is MDHEN, CDR2 SYDVKM, per germline. CDR3 nucleotides: TGTGCCAGCAGTTCGCGCATCCATGAGCAGTTCTTC. Translation gives CASSSRIHEQFF.

This chain joins TRBV28 and TRBJ2-5; D gene uncertain. The DNA end favors TRBJ2-7, so the J call may be wrong. The CDR3 is made up of 12 amino acids. The germline V gene encodes CDR1 MDHEN and CDR2 SYDVKM. Written as DNA, the CDR3 is TGTGCCAGCAGTTTGCCTGCTTACGAGCAGTACTTC. This encodes CASSLPAYEQYF.

This chain links TRBV2 with TRBJ1-5; 8 positions match TRBD1. The CDR3 runs to 15 residues. Germline CDR1 reads SNHLY; CDR2 reads FYNNEI. V shed 6 bases and J 1 base; nucleotides not matched to a gene: 5. As DNA, the CDR3 is TGTGCCAGCAGGATGGACAGGGCGAGCAATCAGCCCCAGCATTTT. Residues: CASRMDRASNQPQHF.

The chain links TRBV7-2 to TRBJ2-7; the D gene is possibly TRBD2 (8 bases). The germline V gene encodes CDR1 SGHTA and CDR2 FQGNSA. With 3 bases removed from V and 5 bases from J, the gap between germline ends came to 17 bases. The CDR3 is 15 amino acids. The CDR3 spells CASSLGQPGLDEQYF. CDR3 DNA sequence: TGTGCCAGCAGCTTGGGACAGCCGGGACTAGACGAGCAGTACTTC.